These 3 T cell receptor beta chains originate from one sample sequenced in a study of shared clonotypes between healthy human individuals. Naive CD8 isolation took CD45RO-negative cells positively selected for CCR7 and excluded terminally differentiated effector memory CD45RA+ cells. The repertoire was sequenced with immunoSEQ multiplex PCR; TCRdb's copy has only in-frame clones and lacks some. Seen here are 2 million to 2.5 million clones, over 85% observed once, and the top ten hold roughly 1%. Material for sequencing was naive CD8+ T cells sorted from blood. Source of these receptors: a man between 18 and 35 years old in good health.

The gene calls are TRBV28 and TRBJ2-7; D is ambiguous. This CDR3 is 13 amino acids long. The germline V gene encodes CDR1 MDHEN and CDR2 SYDVKM. V dropped 3 bases and J dropped 3 bases, with 9 bases sitting between them. DNA for the CDR3: TGTGCCAGCAGTTTCGATCCAGGCTACGAGCAGTACTTC. This translates into CASSFDPGYEQYF.

This chain links TRBV11-2 with TRBJ1-1; TRBD1 agrees at 12 bases. V lost 4 bases and J lost 14; bases outside the gene matches: 11. There are 14 residues in the CDR3. Looked up from germline, CDR1 is SGHAT and CDR2 is FQNNGV. CDR3 DNA sequence: TGTGCCAGCAGCTACACCGGGACAGGGGGCTCGGGGTTCTTT. It encodes CASSYTGTGGSGFF.

As to this clone: Different DNA sequences within this sample yield the same CDR3. This sequence joins TRBV27 and TRBJ2-3, with 9 bases matching TRBD2. J was trimmed by 2 bases and V by 3 bases; bases with no gene match: 3. Germline V gene sequence: CDR1 MNHEY, CDR2 SMNVEV (reference sequence). This CDR3 has 15 amino acids. The CDR3 DNA reads TGTGCCAGCAGTTTGGCTAGCGGGGCCACAGATACGCAGTATTTT. Protein sequence: CASSLASGATDTQYF.